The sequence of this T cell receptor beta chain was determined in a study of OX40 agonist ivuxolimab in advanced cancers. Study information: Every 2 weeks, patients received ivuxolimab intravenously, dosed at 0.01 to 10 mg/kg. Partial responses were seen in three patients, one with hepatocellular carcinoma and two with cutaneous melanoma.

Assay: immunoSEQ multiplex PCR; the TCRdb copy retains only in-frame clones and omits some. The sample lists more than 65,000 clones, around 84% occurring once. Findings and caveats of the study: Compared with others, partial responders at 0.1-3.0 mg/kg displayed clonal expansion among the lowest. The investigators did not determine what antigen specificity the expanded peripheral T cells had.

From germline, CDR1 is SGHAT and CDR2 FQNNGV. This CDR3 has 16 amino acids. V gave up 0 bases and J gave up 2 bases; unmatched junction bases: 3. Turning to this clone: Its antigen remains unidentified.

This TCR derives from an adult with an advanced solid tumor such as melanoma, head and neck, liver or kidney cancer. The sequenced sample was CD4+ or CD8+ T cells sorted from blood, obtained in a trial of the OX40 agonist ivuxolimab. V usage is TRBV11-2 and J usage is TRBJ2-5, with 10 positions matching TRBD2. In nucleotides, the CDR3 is TGTGCCAGCAGCTTAGATCAAGCGGGAGGGCAAGAGACCCAGTACTTC. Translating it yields CASSLDQAGGQETQYF.